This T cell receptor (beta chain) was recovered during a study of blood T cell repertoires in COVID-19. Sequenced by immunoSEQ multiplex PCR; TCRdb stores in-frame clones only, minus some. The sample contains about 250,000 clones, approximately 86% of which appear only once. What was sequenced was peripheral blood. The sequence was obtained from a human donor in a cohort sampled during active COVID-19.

CDR3 in amino acids: CASTSPGEGTQYF. The CDR3 nucleotides read TGTGCCAGCACCTCACCCGGGGAAGGTACGCAGTATTTT. V gene TRBV27 combines with J gene TRBJ2-3, with a weak D call TRBD2 (5 bases). CDR3 length: 13 residues. The germline V gene has CDR1 MNHEY and CDR2 SMNVEV (reference sequence). Trimming shortened V by 7 bases and J by 8 bases, and 16 bases separated the two germline ends.